A single sample is the source of the 24 T cell receptor beta chains below, sequenced in a study of T cell responses to AZD1222 COVID-19 vaccine. The assay was immunoSEQ multiplex PCR, and TCRdb's table has in-frame clones only and misses some. The sample holds some 150,000 clones, roughly nine tenths seen once. The sequencing here drew on peripheral blood, taken on day 0 of AZD1222 vaccination. The receptors derive from an adult in good health.

The genes are TRBV3-1 (or the pseudogene TRBV3-2) and TRBJ2-7; 8 bases are a match to TRBD2. With V trimmed by 0 bases and J by 0 bases, 19 bases remained unmatched. CDR1 is LGHDT and CDR2 is YNNKEL in the germline V gene (reference sequence). The CDR3 runs to 21 residues. CDR3 bases: TGTGCCAGCAGCCAAGATAGGGGACGAGCGGGGGTCCCTCCGAGCTCCTACGAGCAGTACTTC. As protein: CASSQDRGRAGVPPSSYEQYF.

In nucleotides, the CDR3 is TGCGCCAGCAGCCAAGAATCAGGGGGCCTCCGCCGGAGTAGCAATCAGCCCCAGCATTTT. Translation: CASSQESGGLRRSSNQPQHF. The gene calls are TRBV4-1 and TRBJ1-5, with 8 nucleotides matching TRBD1. This CDR3 has 20 amino acids. CDR1 is MGHRA and CDR2 is YSYEKL in the germline V gene. V was clipped by 0 bases and J by 0 bases; unmatched bases: 13.

This clone was picked up one time. The chain combines TRBV5-1 with TRBJ2-1; a possible D gene is TRBD1 (6 bases). V shed 2 bases and J shed 2 bases, with 11 bases lying between them. The CDR3 is 15 amino acids. Germline CDR1 SGHRS, CDR2 YFSETQ. The CDR3 sequence is CASSFGPGAYNEQFF. CDR3 nucleotides: TGCGCCAGCAGCTTTGGCCCAGGGGCCTACAATGAGCAGTTCTTC.

The chain couples TRBV2 to TRBJ2-3; 9 nucleotides line up with TRBD2. Unmatched junction bases numbered 4, after V lost 4 bases and J lost 2 bases. The CDR3 is 15 residues long. Germline values: CDR1 SNHLY, CDR2 FYNNEI. In DNA, the CDR3 is TGTGCCAGCAGTGGGGCGGGGGGGCCCACAGATACGCAGTATTTT. Protein product: CASSGAGGPTDTQYF. Full variable domain (missing parts from reference TRBV2 and TRBJ2-3): EPEVTQTPSHQVTQMGQEVILRCVPISNHLYFYWYRQILGQKVEFLVSFYNNEISEKSEIFDDQFSVERPDGSNFTLKIRSTKLEDSAMYFCASSGAGGPTDTQYFGPGTRLTVL.

This chain connects TRBV7-2 to TRBJ2-7; D may be TRBD1 (7 bases). Per the germline V gene, CDR1 is SGHTA and CDR2 is FQGNSA. Between the trimmed V and J ends, which lost 4 bases and 3 bases, there was a span of 13 bases. This CDR3 has 14 amino acids. The CDR3 DNA reads TGTGCCAGCAGCTCCGGGGGACAGAACTACGAGCAGTACTTC. Translation gives CASSSGGQNYEQYF.

The genes are TRBV10-3 and TRBJ1-1; perhaps TRBD1 as D (6 bases). The length of the CDR3 is 14 residues. V lost 2 bases, J lost 4 bases, and 11 bases lay in between. Per germline, CDR1 ENHRY and CDR2 SYGVKD. The CDR3 protein is CAISETGTVTEAFF. CDR3 nucleotide sequence: TGTGCCATCAGTGAGACAGGGACGGTCACTGAAGCTTTCTTT.

The chain couples TRBV2 to TRBJ2-3; 9 nucleotides align to TRBD2. The CDR3 spans 14 residues. Germline CDR1 is SNHLY and CDR2 is FYNNEI. V lost 7 bases and J lost 1; bases outside the gene matches: 3. The CDR3 is CASKRLAGTDTQYF. CDR3 coding DNA: TGTGCCAGCAAACGACTAGCGGGCACAGATACGCAGTATTTT.

The gene calls are TRBV11-2 and TRBJ1-6; 7 bases are a match to TRBD1. This CDR3 has 16 residues. Germline loops: CDR1 SGHAT, CDR2 FQNNGV. Germline trimming cut 5 bases from V and 9 bases from J; bases unmatched to any gene: 13. CDR3 in DNA: TGTGCCAGCAGCGCGAACAGGGGAATTTCTATTTCACCCCTCCACTTT. As protein: CASSANRGISISPLHF.

This chain connects TRBV19 to TRBJ2-3; D tentatively fits TRBD1 or TRBD2 (5 bases each). This CDR3 comprises 16 residues. CDR1 and CDR2 from the germline V gene are LNHDA and SQIVND (reference sequence). V was pared by 5 bases and J by 0 bases, with 15 bases between. Written as DNA, the CDR3 is TGTGCCAGTAGTGATTCGGGGCCTCAAAGCACAGATACGCAGTATTTT. Its protein product is CASSDSGPQSTDTQYF.

The V call is TRBV7-2, the J call TRBJ1-6; tentatively, D is TRBD1 (5 bases). The CDR3 runs to 16 residues. The V gene lost 5 bases and the J gene lost 13 bases, with 24 bases spanning the gap. Germline CDR1 and CDR2: SGHTA and FQGNSA. The CDR3: CASSLLSRDGPLPLHF. The CDR3 DNA reads TGTGCCAGCAGCCTCCTCTCCCGGGACGGCCCTTTGCCCCTCCACTTT. The complete variable domain, with remaining parts taken from reference TRBV7-2 and TRBJ1-6, reads GAGVSQSPSNKVTEKGKDVELRCDPISGHTALYWYRQSLGQGLEFLIYFQGNSAPDKSGLPSDRFSAERTGGSVSTLTIQRTQQEDSAVYLCASSLLSRDGPLPLHFGNGTRLTVT.

This rearrangement joins TRBV21-1 to TRBJ2-1; TRBD2, the table's D call, was not compared with the DNA. TRBV21-1 has pseudogene status. The CDR3 is 16 residues long. Written as DNA, the CDR3 is TGTGCCCGGGGGTCCCCGGGACTTAGGCTCCACAATGAGCAGTTCTTC. Protein product: CARGSPGLRLHNEQFF.

This rearrangement joins TRBV5-3 to TRBJ1-2; TRBD1 matches at 10 bases. TRBV5-3 is identified as an open reading frame with a role that is uncertain. The CDR3 has 13 amino acids. The junction had 1 base not matched to a gene; V was cut back by 8 bases and J by 0 bases. For the CDR3, the DNA is TGTGCCAGGGGGACAGGGGCTAACTATGGCTACACCTTC. Translated, it gives CARGTGANYGYTF.

V and J are TRBV5-4 and TRBJ2-5, with a possible D match to TRBD2 (6 bases). Trimming left V 0 bases short and J 6 bases short, with 18 bases between. The CDR3 extends over 16 amino acids. The germline V gene encodes CDR1 SGHNT and CDR2 YYREEE (reference sequence). CDR3: CASSLGGPGVLQTQYF. CDR3 DNA sequence: TGTGCCAGCAGCTTGGGGGGTCCGGGGGTCCTACAGACCCAGTACTTC.

The chain links TRBV24-1 to TRBJ2-1, with D uncertain. Germline V CDR1 and CDR2: KGHDR, SFDVKD. V lost 6 bases and J lost 4, with 18 bases in between. There are 16 residues in the CDR3. CDR3 sequence: CATSRGRSEMYNEQFF. CDR3 nucleotides: TGTGCCACCAGTCGCGGACGGAGTGAGATGTACAATGAGCAGTTCTTC.

For the CDR3, the DNA is TGTGCCAGCAGCTTAGAGACACGGAAAGAGACCCAGTACTTC. Translation: CASSLETRKETQYF. The chain has TRBV7-2 and TRBJ2-5, with D unclear. The germline V and J ends were trimmed by 1 base and 3 bases, with 9 bases remaining between them. Germline CDR1 and CDR2: SGHTA and FQGNSA. The CDR3 length is 14 residues.

V and J are TRBV18 and TRBJ1-2; unclear D gene. V was cut by 2 bases and J by 3 bases, with 7 bases left in between. The length of the CDR3 is 13 residues. Germline V gene sequence: CDR1 KGHSH, CDR2 LQKENI. For the CDR3, the DNA is TGTGCCAGCTCACCAGGGAAAGACTATGGCTACACCTTC. Translation gives CASSPGKDYGYTF.

The V call is TRBV5-1, the J call TRBJ2-7; a possible D gene is TRBD2 (7 bases). In germline, CDR1 is SGHRS, CDR2 YFSETQ. This CDR3 has 18 residues. Trimming removed 3 bases from V and 0 bases from J, with 22 bases in between. The CDR3 spells CASSSGSRGHLGSYEQYF. CDR3 DNA sequence: TGCGCCAGCAGCTCAGGTTCGCGGGGGCATCTAGGCTCCTACGAGCAGTACTTC.

The chain combines TRBV7-9 with TRBJ1-3; D is uncertain. This CDR3 spans 16 amino acids. Looked up from germline, CDR1 is SEHNR and CDR2 is FQNEAQ (reference sequence). The V end was cut by 6 bases, the J end by 3 bases, with 18 bases between. The CDR3 DNA is TGTGCCAGCAGACTTATTTCCGGGGAGCGTGGAAACACCATATATTTT. As protein: CASRLISGERGNTIYF.

The V gene is TRBV6-1, the J gene TRBJ1-2; D unresolved. V was clipped by 2 bases and J by 4 bases, with 17 bases between them. The CDR3 totals 16 residues. Germline CDR1 MNHNS, CDR2 SASEGT. The CDR3 bases are TGTGCCAGCAGTGAATCGAGGAAGAGCCCCACCTATGGCTACACCTTC. As protein: CASSESRKSPTYGYTF.

This chain links TRBV10-1 with TRBJ2-1, with TRBD2 matching 8 bases. This CDR3 has 19 residues. V was clipped by 3 bases and J by 5 bases; unmatched bases: 18. The germline V gene has CDR1 WNHNN and CDR2 SYGVQD (reference sequence). The CDR3 DNA reads as TGCGCCAGCAGTGATAGTGTAGCGGGGATGGACCCGCCCGACAATGAGCAGTTCTTC. Its protein product is CASSDSVAGMDPPDNEQFF.

This clone was detected a few times. The chain couples TRBV5-1 to TRBJ2-2; D unresolved. The V gene lost 1 base and the J gene lost 2 bases, with 9 bases spanning the gap. Germline V gives CDR1 SGHRS, CDR2 YFSETQ. This CDR3 comprises 15 residues. CDR3 DNA: TGCGCCAGCAGCTTGACGACGGTAAACACCGGGGAGCTGTTTTTT. This codes for CASSLTTVNTGELFF.

The rearrangement links TRBV3-1 (or the pseudogene TRBV3-2) to TRBJ2-2; D not certain. Trimming removed 6 bases at V and 2 bases at J, with 1 base between. Germline assignment: CDR1 LGHDT and CDR2 YNNKEL (reference sequence). There are 11 residues in the CDR3. CDR3 nucleotides: TGTGCCAGCAGTAACACCGGGGAGCTGTTTTTT. Protein product: CASSNTGELFF.

This chain uses TRBV12-3 or TRBV12-4 with TRBJ1-6; D is uncertain. V lost 2 bases and J 8 bases, leaving 7 bases between the germline ends. The CDR3 runs 13 residues. CDR3 coding DNA: TGTGCCAGCAGTTTAACTGGAGATTCACCCCTCCACTTT. Residues: CASSLTGDSPLHF.

V and J are TRBV15 and TRBJ2-2; D remains unclear. The CDR3 runs 14 residues. Germline assignment: CDR1 LNHNV and CDR2 YYDKDF (reference sequence). Trimming removed 0 bases at V and 6 bases at J, with 8 bases between. The CDR3, as DNA: TGTGCCACCAGCAGAGATTTGGCGGCCGGGGAGCTGTTTTTT. The encoded protein is CATSRDLAAGELFF.